The TCR beta chain described here comes from a study of cytomegalovirus exposure and HLA in healthy donors. PCR amplification relied on 60 Vbeta primers (plus 13 Jbeta primers). The method was immunoSEQ multiplex PCR; TCRdb's version includes in-frame clones alone and lacks a portion of them. The listing contains 200,000 to 250,000 clones. Notes on this clone: The antigen is unknown.

General study findings and limits: Most of the TCR beta V segments (in an earlier analysis) were productive either about 87% or about 30% of the time. A later analysis by the authors found several of the most significant clusters apparently linked to common viral pathogens.

CDR1 and CDR2 (germline): MNHEY, SMNVEV (reference sequence). V dropped 6 bases and J dropped 0 bases, with 12 bases sitting between them. The CDR3 runs 15 residues. Sequencing was performed on PBMCs. This clonotype was sampled from a woman aged 30 to 39 in good health and CMV-seropositive. The V call is TRBV27, the J call TRBJ1-3; perhaps TRBD1 as D (6 bases). CDR3 protein: CASSPTGFSGNTIYF. The CDR3 DNA sequence: TGTGCCAGCAGCCCTACAGGGTTCTCTGGAAACACCATATATTTT.